The 18 T cell receptor beta chains below come from one sample, sequenced in a study of long-term antiretroviral therapy in people with HIV. Version v3.0 of the immunoSEQ assay ran at survey level. Clones were read by immunoSEQ multiplex PCR, and TCRdb kept only the in-frame ones, dropping some. The data show around 24,000 clones, 80% to 85% seen once. This specimen consisted of unsorted PBMCs, obtained 0.4 years after starting antiretroviral therapy. These receptors were taken from a man aged 45-60 years with HIV.

J is TRBJ1-2 and V is TRBV5-4; 7 nucleotides match TRBD1. After removal of 4 bases from V and 8 bases from J, the junction contained 11 bases not matched to a gene. CDR1 is SGHNT, CDR2 YYREEE, per germline (reference sequence). The CDR3 extends over 14 amino acids. The CDR3 reads CASSASYRGEGYTF. In DNA form, the CDR3 reads TGTGCCAGCAGCGCCTCGTACAGGGGAGAAGGCTACACCTTC.

This sequence joins TRBV7-6 and TRBJ1-1, with 7 bases that match TRBD1. The CDR3 spans 14 residues. The V gene end was trimmed by 1 base and the J gene end by 5 bases; junction bases not matched to a gene: 4. Germline V gene sequence: CDR1 SGHVS, CDR2 FNYEAQ. CDR3 sequence reads: CASSLGEGATEAFF. The CDR3 bases are TGTGCCAGCAGCTTAGGGGAGGGGGCTACTGAAGCTTTCTTT.

The rearrangement joins TRBV6-4 to TRBJ2-1; D remains ambiguous. The germline V and J ends were trimmed by 6 bases and 10 bases, with 16 bases remaining between them. This CDR3 has 13 amino acids. From germline, CDR1 is MRHNA and CDR2 SNTAGT. In DNA form, the CDR3 reads TGTGCCAGCAGCACGACTTCTTTAGGGGAGCAGTTCTTC. Protein: CASSTTSLGEQFF.

This rearrangement joins TRBV5-8 to TRBJ2-1; 8 bases are shared with TRBD1. This CDR3 has 15 amino acids. Trimming removed 1 base from V and 7 bases from J; junction bases left unmatched: 7. Germline CDR1 reads SGHTS; CDR2 reads YDEGEE. The CDR3 loop is CASSLISGGVNEQFF. CDR3 coding DNA: TGTGCCAGCAGCTTGATATCAGGGGGCGTAAATGAGCAGTTCTTC.

V is TRBV11-2 and J is TRBJ1-1, with TRBD1 as a possible D gene (5 bases). V dropped 3 bases and J dropped 5 bases, with 10 bases sitting between them. This CDR3 has 13 amino acids. Per germline, CDR1 SGHAT and CDR2 FQNNGV. The CDR3 DNA is TGTGCCAGCAGCTTTCAGGGAAGGACTGAAGCTTTCTTT. Protein product: CASSFQGRTEAFF.

The rearrangement uses TRBV27 and TRBJ1-6; D remains unclear. Germline CDR1 is MNHEY and CDR2 is SMNVEV (reference sequence). CDR3 length: 12 amino acids. Trimming stripped 6 bases from V and 8 bases from J, with 8 bases between. CDR3: CASSDRYSPLHF. In DNA form, the CDR3 reads TGTGCCAGCAGCGATAGATATTCACCCCTCCACTTT.

The gene calls are TRBV18 and TRBJ2-7, with D perhaps matching TRBD1 (5 bases). In germline, CDR1 is KGHSH, CDR2 LQKENI. CDR3 size: 14 residues. Deletions cut 1 base from V and 6 bases from J, with 13 bases between. CDR3 sequence reads: CASSPQGWTGEQYF. As DNA, the CDR3 is TGTGCCAGCTCACCACAGGGGTGGACGGGCGAGCAGTACTTC.

CDR3 DNA sequence: TGTGCCAGCAGCTTAGTCTCTCTCAGGGAGAGAGAGACCCAGTACTTC. It encodes CASSLVSLRERETQYF. This rearrangement joins TRBV7-2 to TRBJ2-5; D possibly matches TRBD1 or TRBD2 (5 bases each). The ends were cut back, 1 base at V and 4 bases at J, with 16 bases in the middle. Germline assignment: CDR1 SGHTA and CDR2 FQGNSA. The CDR3 is 16 amino acids.

This clone occurred a few times. The gene calls are TRBV6-1 and TRBJ1-2; D gene ambiguous. The germline CDR1 and CDR2 sequences are MNHNS and SASEGT. The CDR3 runs to 11 residues. V lost 8 bases and J lost 2, with 6 bases in between. CDR3 sequence: CASSTNYGYTF. The CDR3, as DNA: TGTGCCAGCTCTACCAACTATGGCTACACCTTC.

The chain couples TRBV11-2 to TRBJ1-1; D unresolved. The germline V and J ends were trimmed by 1 base and 2 bases, with 5 bases remaining between them. This CDR3 contains 13 residues. Looked up from germline, CDR1 is SGHAT and CDR2 is FQNNGV. The CDR3 loop is CASSLGGNTEAFF. The CDR3 bases are TGTGCCAGCAGCTTAGGGGGAAACACTGAAGCTTTCTTT.

CDR3: CASSQVGTTPTDTQYF. CDR3 nucleotide sequence: TGCGCCAGCAGCCAAGTGGGGACTACCCCCACAGATACGCAGTATTTT. V is TRBV4-1 and J is TRBJ2-3, with 7 bases identical to TRBD2. Germline V gives CDR1 MGHRA, CDR2 YSYEKL. V lost 1 base, J lost 2 bases, and 6 bases stayed unmatched. There are 16 residues in the CDR3.

DNA of the CDR3: TGTGCCAGGAAGAGGGGTGACAGGGAACACGACGAGCAGTACTTC. Residues: CARKRGDREHDEQYF. The rearrangement uses TRBV27 and TRBJ2-7, with TRBD1 identical over 7 bases. The trim removed 9 bases at V and 5 bases at J, leaving 16 bases unmatched. The CDR3 consists of 15 residues. CDR1 is MNHEY, CDR2 SMNVEV, per germline (reference sequence).

This clone was counted a few times. This chain connects TRBV5-1 to TRBJ2-2; TRBD2 agrees at 9 bases. CDR3 size: 16 residues. Germline values: CDR1 SGHRS, CDR2 YFSETQ. After removal of 4 bases from V and 0 bases from J, the junction contained 4 bases not matched to a gene. CDR3 sequence reads: CASSPLAGSNTGELFF. Written as DNA, the CDR3 is TGCGCCAGCAGCCCCCTAGCGGGATCGAACACCGGGGAGCTGTTTTTT.

The chain recombines TRBV4-3 with TRBJ2-3; D is undetermined. Trimming cost V 1 base and J 0 bases, with 8 bases left between them. The CDR3 has 15 amino acids. Looked up from germline, CDR1 is LGHNA and CDR2 is YSLEER. This CDR3 is CASSQASLSTDTQYF. DNA for the CDR3: TGCGCCAGCAGCCAAGCCTCCCTTAGCACAGATACGCAGTATTTT.

DNA of the CDR3: TGTGCCAGCAGTACAGGGGCCTACGAGCAGTACTTC. It yields the protein CASSTGAYEQYF. This chain links TRBV6-6 with TRBJ2-7; 7 positions agree with TRBD1. V lost 5 bases to trimming and J lost 2 bases; unmatched junction nucleotides: 0. The CDR3 sequence is 12 residues long. CDR1 is MNHNY and CDR2 is SVGAGI in the germline V gene (reference sequence).

This chain connects TRBV9 to TRBJ1-2, with D tentatively TRBD1 (6 bases). The CDR3 totals 14 residues. Trimming shortened V by 7 bases and J by 3 bases, and 16 bases separated the two germline ends. CDR1 and CDR2 from the germline V gene are SGDLS and YYNGEE. CDR3: CASSKEQGDYGYTF. CDR3 coding DNA: TGTGCCAGCTCGAAGGAACAGGGTGACTATGGCTACACCTTC.

The chain carries TRBV28 and TRBJ2-3; TRBD2 matches 13 bases. There are 21 residues in the CDR3. J gave up 0 bases and V 1 base, and 13 bases lay outside the gene matches. Per the germline V gene, CDR1 is MDHEN and CDR2 is SYDVKM. The CDR3 sequence is CASSLYGLRTSGGTSTDTQYF. DNA of the CDR3: TGTGCCAGCAGTTTATATGGCCTTCGGACTAGCGGGGGAACGAGCACAGATACGCAGTATTTT.

The chain links TRBV28 to TRBJ1-1; the D is unclear. Trimming took 4 bases from V and 1 from J, leaving 19 bases between them. The germline V gene encodes CDR1 MDHEN and CDR2 SYDVKM. The CDR3 length is 17 residues. CDR3 nucleotide sequence: TGTGCCAGCAGTTACCCGTGGGTTAAGGCCCCGAACACTGAAGCTTTCTTT. Translation gives CASSYPWVKAPNTEAFF.